The 8 T cell receptor beta chains listed next were all sequenced from one sample in a study of blood T cell repertoires in COVID-19 (dated by TCRdb to the early 2020s). Library generation was performed with the immunoSEQ multiplex PCR assay. This is the immuneACCESS table as TCRdb keeps it, with only in-frame sequences that have V and J called. A part of the clones is gone; compared with another copy, unresolved V genes explain less than half, and the rest is unexplained. The sample has around 200,000 clones on record, about 88% of them singletons. Clones ranked in the top ten supply around 1.1% of the sample. Sequencing used peripheral blood. The receptors were gathered from a man aged 25-45 years with acute or convalescent COVID-19.

This clone has only one observation. Other DNA sequences in this sample translate to the same CDR3. This chain links TRBV15 with TRBJ2-1; 7 bases agree with TRBD1. Looked up from germline, CDR1 is LNHNV and CDR2 is YYDKDF (reference sequence). The J segment lost 7 bases and the V segment lost 0 bases, leaving 6 bases of the junction unmatched. This CDR3 contains 15 residues. CDR3 in DNA: TGTGCCACCAGCAGAGACCCCGGACAGGTTAATGAGCAGTTCTTC. It yields the protein CATSRDPGQVNEQFF. The full variable domain, completed using reference TRBV15 and TRBJ2-1, is DAMVIQNPRYQVTQFGKPVTLSCSQTLNHNVMYWYQQKSSQAPKLLFHYYDKDFNNEADTPDNFQSRRPNTSFCFLDIRSPGLGDTAMYLCATSRDPGQVNEQFFGPGTRLTVL.

V and J are TRBV3-1 (or the pseudogene TRBV3-2) and TRBJ2-3; D is undetermined. The CDR3 contains 12 residues. Germline values: CDR1 LGHDT, CDR2 YNNKEL (reference sequence). V dropped 3 bases and J dropped 5 bases, with 6 bases sitting between them. CDR3 sequence: CASSHGLDTQYF. In DNA form, the CDR3 reads TGTGCCAGCAGCCATGGGCTAGATACGCAGTATTTT.

This clone was recorded once. The chain combines TRBV9 with TRBJ2-5, with D possibly matching TRBD2 (5 bases). Trimming shortened V by 5 bases and J by 5 bases, and 16 bases separated the two germline ends. Germline V gene sequence: CDR1 SGDLS, CDR2 YYNGEE. This CDR3 has 14 amino acids. CDR3 region: CASSRTGRLETQYF. In DNA form, the CDR3 reads TGTGCCAGCAGTAGGACTGGCCGTTTGGAGACCCAGTACTTC.

This CDR3 reads CASSSQFGSNQPQHF. The CDR3 nucleotides read TGTGCCAGCAGCTCCCAATTCGGGAGCAATCAGCCCCAGCATTTT. The chain links TRBV7-6 to TRBJ1-5; D gene ambiguous. This CDR3 has 15 amino acids. Deletions cut 4 bases from V and 1 base from J, with 11 bases between. Germline CDR1 is SGHVS and CDR2 is FNYEAQ. The variable domain in full, completed from reference TRBV7-6 and TRBJ1-5, reads GAGVSQSPRYKVTKRGQDVALRCDPISGHVSLYWYRQALGQGPEFLTYFNYEAQQDKSGLPNDRFSAERPEGSISTLTIQRTEQRDSAMYRCASSSQFGSNQPQHFGDGTRLSIL.

V gene TRBV7-2 combines with J gene TRBJ1-6; D gene uncertain. CDR1 SGHTA and CDR2 FQGNSA come from the germline V gene. This CDR3 is built from 13 residues. Between the trimmed V and J ends, which lost 4 bases and 8 bases, there was a span of 9 bases. The CDR3 protein is CASSSRRDSPLHF. The CDR3 nucleotides read TGTGCCAGCAGCTCCCGGAGGGATTCACCCCTCCACTTT. The full variable domain, in which reference TRBV7-2 and TRBJ1-6 provide the parts outside the CDR3, is GAGVSQSPSNKVTEKGKDVELRCDPISGHTALYWYRQSLGQGLEFLIYFQGNSAPDKSGLPSDRFSAERTGGSVSTLTIQRTQQEDSAVYLCASSSRRDSPLHFGNGTRLTVT.

The J gene is TRBJ1-1, the V gene TRBV28, with TRBD1 matching over 8 bases. Unmatched junction bases numbered 5, after V lost 4 bases and J lost 1 base. This CDR3 contains 15 residues. The V gene's germline CDR1 is MDHEN and CDR2 SYDVKM. The CDR3 DNA reads as TGTGCCAGCAGTTCGACAGGGGCTTCGAACACTGAAGCTTTCTTT. Protein sequence: CASSSTGASNTEAFF. Combining the CDR3 with reference TRBV28 and TRBJ1-1 gives the whole variable domain DVKVTQSSRYLVKRTGEKVFLECVQDMDHENMFWYRQDPGLGLRLIYFSYDVKMKEKGDIPEGYSVSREKKERFSLILESASTNQTSMYLCASSSTGASNTEAFFGQGTRLTVV.

A few counts support this clone. The chain recombines TRBV19 with TRBJ1-5; 7 nucleotides line up with TRBD1. Per germline, CDR1 LNHDA and CDR2 SQIVND (reference sequence). V shed 5 bases and J 3 bases; nucleotides not matched to a gene: 7. CDR3 length: 15 amino acids. The CDR3: CASSPRQGDNQPQHF. The CDR3 bases are TGTGCCAGTAGTCCCAGACAGGGTGACAATCAGCCCCAGCATTTT.

This chain connects TRBV28 to TRBJ1-5, with 9 bases matching TRBD1. Unmatched junction bases numbered 14, after V lost 5 bases and J lost 6 bases. This CDR3 is 17 amino acids long. From germline, CDR1 is MDHEN and CDR2 SYDVKM. For the CDR3, the DNA is TGTGCCAGCAGTCTACTATCACTACAGGGGGCAGGTCAGCCCCAGCATTTT. It is translated as CASSLLSLQGAGQPQHF.